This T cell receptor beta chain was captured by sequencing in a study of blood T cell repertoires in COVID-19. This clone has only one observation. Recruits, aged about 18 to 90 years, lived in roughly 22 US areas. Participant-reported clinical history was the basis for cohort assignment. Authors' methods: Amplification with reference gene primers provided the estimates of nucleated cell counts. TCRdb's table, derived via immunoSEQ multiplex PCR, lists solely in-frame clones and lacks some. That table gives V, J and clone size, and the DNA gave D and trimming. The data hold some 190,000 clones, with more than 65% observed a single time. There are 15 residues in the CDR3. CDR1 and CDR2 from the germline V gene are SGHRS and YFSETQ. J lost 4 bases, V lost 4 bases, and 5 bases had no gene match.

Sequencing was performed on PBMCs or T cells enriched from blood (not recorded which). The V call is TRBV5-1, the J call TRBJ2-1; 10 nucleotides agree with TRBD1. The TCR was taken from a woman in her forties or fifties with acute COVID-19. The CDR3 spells CASSRQGAEYNEQFF. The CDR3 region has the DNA TGCGCCAGCAGCAGACAGGGGGCGGAGTACAATGAGCAGTTCTTC.